The clone carrying this TCR beta chain was recorded many times. Its antigen is unknown. Thyroid ultrasound, orbital computed tomography, clinical symptoms, and serum thyroxine and TRAb underpinned diagnoses. Each 10 ml fresh peripheral blood draw supplied the PBMCs. This record belongs to a study of T cells in Graves' hyperthyroidism and ophthalmopathy. Study-level results: Among thyroid clonotypes expanded above 0.001, most also appeared in blood.

CDR3 size: 13 residues. Germline CDR1 reads DFQATT; CDR2 reads SNEGSKA (reference sequence). Trimming took 6 bases from V and 4 from J, leaving 14 bases between them. Amplification targeted TCR beta CDR3 regions from RNA transcripts. RT-PCR in the first round (using the HTBI primer set) targeted the TCR CDR3. TCRdb recomputed calls from the multiplex PCR reads with MiXCR, one row per CDR3 protein. The sample lists 340,000 or so distinct CDR3 sequences, approximately 16% occurring once. This clonotype was obtained from a man aged 25-40 years with Graves' hyperthyroidism. V and J are TRBV20-1 and TRBJ2-3; D uncertain. Sequences were obtained from blood. The CDR3 bases are TGCAGTGCCGTGTTTCAACATCCAGATACGCAGTATTTT. This gives the protein CSAVFQHPDTQYF.